These 27 T cell receptor beta chains share one sample of origin, sequenced in a study of T cell changes during pregnancy in multiple sclerosis (dated by TCRdb to about 2019). The library was obtained by the immunoSEQ multiplex PCR assay. TCRdb limited this immuneACCESS table to in-frame rearrangements with V and J called. A share of clones is missing; checked studies link under half to unresolved V genes, and the rest is unexplained. The sample records about 44,000 clones, about 93% of which are singletons. Of the sample, 0.7% is held by the ten largest clones. Sequences were derived from CD4+ T cells from peripheral blood mononuclear cells, sampled before pregnancy. All receptors come from a female donor with multiple sclerosis, enrolled in a pregnancy study.

The chain combines TRBV11-1 with TRBJ1-6; D not resolved. Trimming took off 2 bases at V and 7 bases at J, with 9 bases between the two ends. Germline CDR1 reads SGHAT; CDR2 reads FQDESV (reference sequence). The CDR3 spans 14 residues. The chain's CDR3 is CASSLRRENSPLHF. CDR3 DNA: TGTGCCAGCAGCTTACGACGGGAGAATTCACCCCTCCACTTT.

This chain joins TRBV6-1 and TRBJ2-7, with TRBD1 as a possible D gene (6 bases). Germline CDR1 reads MNHNS; CDR2 reads SASEGT. The CDR3 runs 14 residues. The V and J ends lost 5 bases and 0 bases respectively, with 11 bases between them. Here the CDR3 reads CASSQDRVSYEQYF. DNA for the CDR3: TGTGCCAGCAGTCAGGACAGAGTCTCCTACGAGCAGTACTTC.

The chain recombines TRBV2 with TRBJ2-1, with D maybe TRBD2 (6 bases). V was clipped by 7 bases and J by 2 bases, with 18 bases between them. This CDR3 spans 16 amino acids. Looked up from germline, CDR1 is SNHLY and CDR2 is FYNNEI. CDR3 nucleotide sequence: TGTGCCAGCATTTCCACCCCGGGAGTGGCCTACAATGAGCAGTTCTTC. It translates to CASISTPGVAYNEQFF.

The chain uses TRBV5-4 and TRBJ1-2, with 7 nucleotides matching TRBD1. Germline V lookup: CDR1 SGHNT, CDR2 YYREEE (reference sequence). The CDR3 is 13 amino acids. The ends lost 5 bases at V and 0 bases at J; junction bases unmatched: 1. The CDR3 sequence: CASRDRSNYGYTF. CDR3 bases: TGTGCCAGCAGGGACAGGTCTAACTATGGCTACACCTTC.

This clone came up a few times. V is TRBV7-3 and J is TRBJ1-1, with D perhaps TRBD1 (6 bases). The V gene lost 2 bases and the J gene lost 1 base, with 11 bases spanning the gap. CDR3 length: 15 residues. Looked up from germline, CDR1 is SGHTA and CDR2 is FQGTGA. The CDR3 reads CASSLQGSGNTEAFF. Written as DNA, the CDR3 is TGTGCCAGCAGCTTACAGGGGTCGGGGAACACTGAAGCTTTCTTT.

The V call is TRBV5-4, the J call TRBJ2-7, with TRBD2 matching 7 bases. The CDR3 totals 15 residues. V trimming: 4 bases; J trimming: 7 bases; junction bases outside the gene matches: 14. Germline lookup yields CDR1 SGHNT and CDR2 YYREEE (reference sequence). Here the CDR3 reads CASSLVRSGGGEQYF. The CDR3 nucleotides read TGTGCCAGCAGCCTAGTCAGGAGCGGCGGGGGTGAGCAGTACTTC. The whole variable domain, filled in from reference TRBV5-4 and TRBJ2-7, reads ETGVTQSPTHLIKTRGQQVTLRCSSQSGHNTVSWYQQALGQGPQFIFQYYREEENGRGNFPPRFSGLQFPNYSSELNVNALELDDSALYLCASSLVRSGGGEQYFGPGTRLTVT.

The CDR3 sequence is CASSVEPYNEQFF. CDR3 coding DNA: TGTGCCAGCAGCGTAGAGCCCTACAATGAGCAGTTCTTC. The chain recombines TRBV9 with TRBJ2-1; D is ambiguous. The V gene's germline CDR1 is SGDLS and CDR2 YYNGEE. The germline V and J ends were trimmed by 0 bases and 2 bases, with 3 bases remaining between them. The CDR3 sequence is 13 residues long.

J is TRBJ1-3 and V is TRBV18; TRBD1 agrees at 8 bases. The germline V gene encodes CDR1 KGHSH and CDR2 LQKENI. There are 19 residues in the CDR3. V trimming: 1 base; J trimming: 1 base; junction bases outside the gene matches: 12. The CDR3 coding sequence is TGTGCCAGCTCACCACTTGGGATACAGGGGGTTCGTTCTGGAAACACCATATATTTT. Protein sequence: CASSPLGIQGVRSGNTIYF.

In this sample, this clone turned up once. J is TRBJ1-3 and V is TRBV5-1; TRBD1 might be the D (6 bases). The CDR3 contains 13 residues. V was cut by 2 bases and J by 4 bases, with 7 bases left in between. CDR1 and CDR2 (germline): SGHRS, YFSETQ. Here the CDR3 DNA reads TGCGCCAGCAGCTTAACAGGGGGAAACACCATATATTTT. It codes for CASSLTGGNTIYF.

The CDR3 loop reads CASSDRNTIYF. The CDR3 DNA sequence: TGTGCCAGCAGCGACAGAAACACCATATATTTT. This rearrangement joins TRBV9 to TRBJ1-3; the D is unclear. The V gene's germline CDR1 is SGDLS and CDR2 YYNGEE. This CDR3 is 11 amino acids long. Trimming took 3 bases from V and 5 from J, leaving 3 bases between them. Looking up the rest from reference TRBV9 and TRBJ1-3 gives the full variable domain: DSGVTQTPKHLITATGQRVTLRCSPRSGDLSVYWYQQSLDQGLQFLIQYYNGEERAKGNILERFSAQQFPDLHSELNLSSLELGDSALYFCASSDRNTIYFGEGSWLTVV.

The chain links TRBV5-8 to TRBJ1-5; 8 positions match TRBD1. Per the germline V gene, CDR1 is SGHTS and CDR2 is YDEGEE. V lost 4 bases to trimming and J lost 8 bases; unmatched junction nucleotides: 8. This CDR3 region has 14 residues. The CDR3 DNA reads TGTGCCAGCAGCAATTTCAGGGGGCAGGAGCCCCAGCATTTT. Translated: CASSNFRGQEPQHF.

This chain uses TRBV30 with TRBJ2-7, with a possible D match to TRBD2 (6 bases). The length of the CDR3 is 13 residues. The V gene lost 5 bases and the J gene lost 0 bases, with 11 bases spanning the gap. Germline CDR1 reads GTSNPN; CDR2 reads SVGIG (reference sequence). CDR3 region: CAWSDGSSYEQYF. CDR3 in DNA: TGTGCCTGGTCGGACGGGAGCTCCTACGAGCAGTACTTC.

The rearrangement uses TRBV6-6 and TRBJ2-7; 13 positions agree with TRBD2. The V segment lost 6 bases and the J segment 7 bases; nucleotides outside the gene matches: 12. CDR3 length: 16 residues. Germline values: CDR1 MNHNY, CDR2 SVGAGI (reference sequence). CDR3 coding DNA: TGTGCCAGCAGCCACGGGAGACTAGCGGGAGGACGAGAGCAGTACTTC. Its protein product is CASSHGRLAGGREQYF.

Worth noting for this clone: A junction boundary mismatches the germline segment, possibly from a read error. The rearrangement uses TRBV6-1 and TRBJ1-5, with D maybe TRBD1 (6 bases). Per germline, CDR1 MNHNS and CDR2 SASEGT. The CDR3 consists of 14 residues. CDR3 sequence (DNA): TGTGCCAGCAGGGAAGACAGGAGCAATCAGCCCCAGCATTTT. Translation: CASREDRSNQPQHF.

CDR3: CASSPRADTQYF. The CDR3 nucleotides are TGTGCCAGCAGCCCCCGGGCAGATACGCAGTATTTT. The rearrangement uses TRBV11-1 and TRBJ2-3; D is unclear. The germline V and J ends were trimmed by 5 bases and 4 bases, with 7 bases remaining between them. CDR1 and CDR2 (germline): SGHAT, FQDESV (reference sequence). The CDR3 extends over 12 amino acids.

The chain recombines TRBV6-6 with TRBJ1-1; 9 bases agree with TRBD1. The CDR3 is 16 residues long. The V gene end was trimmed by 4 bases and the J gene end by 6 bases; junction bases not matched to a gene: 12. In germline, CDR1 is MNHNY, CDR2 SVGAGI (reference sequence). Here the CDR3 DNA reads TGTGCCAGCAGTTCCAACCACAGGGGGCCCTCGGCTGAAGCTTTCTTT. This sequence encodes CASSSNHRGPSAEAFF.

The rearrangement uses TRBV7-8 and TRBJ1-1, with 7 bases matching TRBD1. The germline V gene encodes CDR1 SGHVS and CDR2 FQNEAQ. The V gene end was trimmed by 5 bases and the J gene end by 9 bases; junction bases not matched to a gene: 15. The CDR3 has 15 residues. CDR3 bases: TGTGCCAGCAGCCTACGACAGGGCGGACTGGTGAAAGCTTTCTTT. Amino acids: CASSLRQGGLVKAFF.

The chain combines TRBV6-5 with TRBJ2-2, with TRBD2 as a possible D gene (5 bases). Trimming took 2 bases from V and 6 from J, leaving 13 bases between them. CDR3 length: 15 residues. In germline, CDR1 is MNHEY, CDR2 SVGAGI. CDR3 nucleotide sequence: TGTGCCAGCAGTTACGGCCTAGCTACGGCCGGGGAGCTGTTTTTT. It translates to CASSYGLATAGELFF.

The chain combines TRBV19 with TRBJ2-2, with 13 bases identical to TRBD2. Trimming removed 7 bases from V and 0 bases from J; junction bases left unmatched: 2. Germline lookup yields CDR1 LNHDA and CDR2 SQIVND (reference sequence). This CDR3 comprises 16 residues. The CDR3, as DNA: TGTGCCAGTACAGGGACTAGCGGGGCGAACACCGGGGAGCTGTTTTTT. Encoded protein: CASTGTSGANTGELFF.

The CDR3 DNA sequence: TGTGCCAGCAGTGAAGGGGGGAGGTCCTACAATGAGCAGTTCTTC. Protein product: CASSEGGRSYNEQFF. The V call is TRBV2, the J call TRBJ2-1; TRBD2 is a possible D gene (6 bases). V was clipped by 1 base and J by 1 base, with 8 bases between them. The length of the CDR3 is 15 residues. From germline, CDR1 is SNHLY and CDR2 FYNNEI. The entire variable domain, with the rest obtained from reference TRBV2 and TRBJ2-1, is as follows: EPEVTQTPSHQVTQMGQEVILRCVPISNHLYFYWYRQILGQKVEFLVSFYNNEISEKSEIFDDQFSVERPDGSNFTLKIRSTKLEDSAMYFCASSEGGRSYNEQFFGPGTRLTVL.

The chain carries TRBV5-5 and TRBJ1-4, with 9 bases identical to TRBD1. Germline CDR1 reads SGHKS; CDR2 reads YYEKEE (reference sequence). The CDR3 loop spans 18 amino acids. Trimming took 2 bases from V and 1 from J; bases not matched to a gene: 9. DNA for the CDR3: TGTGCCAGCAGCTTTTTGGCCCGGGACAGGGTAACTAATGAAAAACTGTTTTTT. Encoded protein: CASSFLARDRVTNEKLFF.

This rearrangement joins TRBV29-1 to TRBJ1-1; D is ambiguous. V gave up 7 bases and J gave up 4 bases, with 7 bases separating them. The CDR3 spans 10 residues. CDR1 and CDR2 (germline): SQVTM, ANQGSEA. The CDR3 reads CSASSTEAFF. The CDR3 DNA is TGCAGCGCCTCGTCCACTGAAGCTTTCTTT.

This clone was found once. The chain joins TRBV2 to TRBJ2-7; D is perhaps TRBD2 (6 bases). The CDR3 totals 18 residues. The germline CDR1 and CDR2 sequences are SNHLY and FYNNEI. With 2 bases removed from V and 4 bases from J, the gap between germline ends came to 24 bases. The CDR3 region is CASSERGLRERKRYEQYF. Here the CDR3 DNA reads TGTGCCAGCAGTGAAAGGGGACTGAGAGAGCGGAAGAGATACGAGCAGTACTTC.

The chain recombines TRBV6-6 with TRBJ1-1; D gene ambiguous. V lost 0 bases and J 6 bases, leaving 5 bases between the germline ends. Per the germline V gene, CDR1 is MNHNY and CDR2 is SVGAGI (reference sequence). This CDR3 has 12 amino acids. The CDR3 DNA reads as TGTGCCAGCAGTTACTCGTCCGCTGAAGCTTTCTTT. This codes for CASSYSSAEAFF.

This clone occurred once. V usage is TRBV6-6 and J usage is TRBJ1-2; D might be TRBD1 (5 bases). V was cut by 2 bases and J by 3 bases, with 13 bases left in between. Germline values: CDR1 MNHNY, CDR2 SVGAGI (reference sequence). The CDR3 spans 15 residues. The CDR3 DNA is TGTGCCAGCAGTTACCCTCCCCCGACAGACTATGGCTACACCTTC. It specifies CASSYPPPTDYGYTF.

The genes are TRBV15 and TRBJ2-5; 8 nucleotides align to TRBD1. The V and J ends lost 9 bases and 2 bases, in that order; junction bases with no gene match: 8. Germline V lookup: CDR1 LNHNV, CDR2 YYDKDF (reference sequence). The CDR3 consists of 14 residues. DNA of the CDR3: TGTGCCACACAGCGGACAGGGCGGCAAGAGACCCAGTACTTC. It is translated as CATQRTGRQETQYF.

This clone showed up just once. The gene calls are TRBV4-1 and TRBJ1-2, with D tentatively TRBD1 (5 bases). This CDR3 contains 16 residues. The germline V gene has CDR1 MGHRA and CDR2 YSYEKL. V gave up 0 bases and J gave up 2 bases, with 13 bases separating them. DNA for the CDR3: TGCGCCAGCAGCCAAGACTCAAGACAGATAAACTATGGCTACACCTTC. As protein: CASSQDSRQINYGYTF.